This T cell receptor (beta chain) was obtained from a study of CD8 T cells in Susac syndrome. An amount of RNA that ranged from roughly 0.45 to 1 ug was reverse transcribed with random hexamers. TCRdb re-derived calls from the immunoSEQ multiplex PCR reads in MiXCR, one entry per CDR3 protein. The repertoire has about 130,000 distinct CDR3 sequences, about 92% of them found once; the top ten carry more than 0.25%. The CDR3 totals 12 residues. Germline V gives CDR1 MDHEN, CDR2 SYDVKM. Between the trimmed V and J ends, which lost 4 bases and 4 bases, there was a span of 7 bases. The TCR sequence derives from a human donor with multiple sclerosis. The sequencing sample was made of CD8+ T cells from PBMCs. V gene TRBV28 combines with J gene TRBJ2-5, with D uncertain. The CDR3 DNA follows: TGTGCCAGCAGTTCCCTTTTAGAGACCCAGTACTTC. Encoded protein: CASSSLLETQYF.